The clone carrying this TCR beta chain was found a few times. The antigen is not known. V dropped 2 bases and J dropped 5 bases, with 12 bases sitting between them. The CDR3 loop spans 14 amino acids. Germline V CDR1 and CDR2: SEHNR, FQNEAQ (reference sequence). The memory fraction was CD4+CD45RO+CD25- cells. Overall study findings and caveats: In terms of TCR gene usage, tumor memory CD4+ T cells clustered together with blood and lymph node memory CD4+ cells, as well as with lymph node naive CD4+ cells. Tumor Tregs overlapped most with tumor, then blood, naive CD4+ cells. The larger-cohort validation was restricted to a single TCR beta V-J rearrangement rather than whole repertoires.

Using its own MiXCR run on the 5' RACE reads, TCRdb lists one record per CDR3 protein. This table has 50,000 to 80,000 distinct CDR3 sequences, about 20% appearing once. Source material: memory CD4+ T cells sorted from a lymph node. The subset denotes: memory CD4+ T cells, CD4+CD45RO+CD25-. V usage is TRBV7-9 and J usage is TRBJ1-1, with D maybe TRBD1 (6 bases). The clonotype originates from a female donor with breast cancer. The CDR3 sequence is CASSLNQGQTEAFF. CDR3 DNA sequence: TGTGCCAGCAGCTTAAATCAGGGGCAAACTGAAGCTTTCTTT.